These 15 T cell receptor beta chains were all obtained from the same sample, sequenced in a study of T-cell memory formation after mild COVID-19. TCRdb processed the 5' RACE reads anew with MiXCR; each CDR3 protein has one entry. This table has 200,000 to 250,000 distinct CDR3 sequences, about 16% appearing once. Sequenced: PBMCs or a T cell subset sorted from them (not recorded which). The receptor source for this set is an adult woman who had mild COVID-19 (a few samples of this study predate the infection). Cell type and time point are not known.

The V and J genes are TRBV19 and TRBJ2-1; TRBD2 aligns across 9 bases. Trimming removed 7 bases from V and 5 bases from J; junction bases left unmatched: 6. This CDR3 has 14 amino acids. CDR1 and CDR2 from the germline V gene are LNHDA and SQIVND (reference sequence). As DNA, the CDR3 is TGTGCCAGTAAGGGGCGGGGGGGCCACAATGAGCAGTTCTTC. This translates into CASKGRGGHNEQFF.

V usage is TRBV6-4 and J usage is TRBJ1-1, with unresolved D. Trimming pared 4 bases from V and 0 bases from J, leaving 12 bases between. The CDR3 has 15 residues. The germline CDR1 and CDR2 sequences are MRHNA and SNTAGT. The CDR3: CASSAGRTLNTEAFF. The CDR3 region has the DNA TGTGCCAGCAGTGCGGGCAGGACCCTGAACACTGAAGCTTTCTTT.

The chain combines TRBV7-3 with TRBJ2-3; TRBD2 aligns across 16 bases. Germline values: CDR1 SGHTA, CDR2 FQGTGA. The CDR3 sequence is 18 residues long. The ends lost 5 bases at V and 4 bases at J; junction bases unmatched: 9. The CDR3 loop is CASSQPPGLAGGADTQYF. The CDR3 DNA reads TGTGCCAGCAGCCAACCTCCGGGACTAGCGGGGGGGGCAGATACGCAGTATTTT.

This clonotype is a singleton in its sample. The gene calls are TRBV14 and TRBJ2-7; TRBD1 might be the D (6 bases). CDR1 SGHDN and CDR2 FVKESK come from the germline V gene. V lost 4 bases and J lost 0, with 10 bases in between. The CDR3 is 14 residues long. CDR3 residues: CASSPRTVSYEQYF. DNA for the CDR3: TGTGCCAGCAGCCCCCGGACAGTCTCCTACGAGCAGTACTTC.

V and J are TRBV3-1 and TRBJ2-3; tentative D call: TRBD1 (5 bases). The CDR3 covers 16 residues. Germline-derived CDR1 and CDR2 are LGHDT and YNNKEL (reference sequence). With 2 bases removed from V and 1 base from J, the gap between germline ends came to 13 bases. The CDR3 loop reads CASSQRQTLGTDTQYF. CDR3 in DNA: TGTGCCAGCAGCCAACGACAGACCCTAGGCACAGATACGCAGTATTTT.

This clonotype was observed a few times. As DNA, the CDR3 is TGTGCCAGCAGCACCGAGGGACAGGAGAACTATGGCTACACCTTC. Protein sequence: CASSTEGQENYGYTF. The chain recombines TRBV7-8 with TRBJ1-2; 8 bases agree with TRBD1. Germline V lookup: CDR1 SGHVS, CDR2 FQNEAQ. This CDR3 spans 15 amino acids. The junction had 7 bases not matched to a gene; V was cut back by 5 bases and J by 2 bases. Complete variable domain (other parts from reference TRBV7-8 and TRBJ1-2): GAGVSQSPRYKVAKRGQDVALRCDPISGHVSLFWYQQALGQGPEFLTYFQNEAQLDKSGLPSDRFFAERPEGSVSTLKIQRTQQEDSAVYLCASSTEGQENYGYTFGSGTRLTVV.

The gene calls are TRBV29-1 and TRBJ2-3; possibly TRBD1 for D (6 bases). This CDR3 spans 12 amino acids. Trimming took 7 bases from V and 2 from J, leaving 10 bases between them. Germline lookup yields CDR1 SQVTM and CDR2 ANQGSEA. CDR3 amino acids: CSGGHSTDTQYF. The CDR3 DNA sequence: TGCAGCGGGGGACACTCCACAGATACGCAGTATTTT.

The chain recombines TRBV7-2 with TRBJ2-7; D may match TRBD1 or TRBD2 (5 bases each). The CDR3 runs 17 residues. CDR1 is SGHTA, CDR2 FQGNSA, per germline. With 5 bases removed from V and 2 bases from J, the gap between germline ends came to 22 bases. CDR3 bases: TGTGCCAGCAGCCTGCCGTGGATGGGACGGACGGCCTACGAGCAGTACTTC. Translated, it gives CASSLPWMGRTAYEQYF.

The gene calls are TRBV2 and TRBJ1-5; TRBD1 matches 7 bases. With V trimmed by 6 bases and J by 4 bases, 9 bases remained unmatched. Germline lookup yields CDR1 SNHLY and CDR2 FYNNEI. The CDR3 runs 15 residues. This CDR3 is CASSWGQTMNQPQHF. The CDR3 DNA reads TGTGCCAGCAGCTGGGGACAGACTATGAATCAGCCCCAGCATTTT.

This clonotype was counted ten times or more. The chain employs TRBV29-1 and TRBJ1-1; D possibly corresponds to TRBD1 (6 bases). The CDR3 consists of 13 residues. CDR1 is SQVTM and CDR2 is ANQGSEA in the germline V gene. V was clipped by 2 bases and J by 1 base, with 8 bases between them. In DNA form, the CDR3 reads TGCAGCGTTGAACAAGGGGGGAACACTGAAGCTTTCTTT. It specifies CSVEQGGNTEAFF.

The chain carries TRBV9 and TRBJ1-2; no clear D gene. Germline values: CDR1 SGDLS, CDR2 YYNGEE. V was shortened by 0 bases and J by 6 bases, with 12 bases between the two germline ends. CDR3 length: 14 residues. The CDR3 spells CASSVALGRDGYTF. The CDR3 DNA sequence: TGTGCCAGCAGCGTAGCTTTAGGGCGGGATGGCTACACCTTC. Using reference TRBV9 and TRBJ1-2 for the parts outside the CDR3, the full variable domain is DSGVTQTPKHLITATGQRVTLRCSPRSGDLSVYWYQQSLDQGLQFLIQYYNGEERAKGNILERFSAQQFPDLHSELNLSSLELGDSALYFCASSVALGRDGYTFGSGTRLTVV.

The rearrangement joins TRBV7-2 to TRBJ2-1; 11 bases agree with TRBD2. Germline V gives CDR1 SGHTA, CDR2 FQGNSA. The CDR3 is made up of 17 amino acids. With V trimmed by 5 bases and J by 0 bases, 6 bases remained unmatched. The CDR3 here is CASSERLAGSSYNEQFF. The DNA for the CDR3 is TGTGCCAGCAGCGAACGACTAGCGGGATCCTCCTACAATGAGCAGTTCTTC. Supplemented by reference TRBV7-2 and TRBJ2-1, the full variable domain reads GAGVSQSPSNKVTEKGKDVELRCDPISGHTALYWYRQSLGQGLEFLIYFQGNSAPDKSGLPSDRFSAERTGGSVSTLTIQRTQQEDSAVYLCASSERLAGSSYNEQFFGPGTRLTVL.

This sequence joins TRBV9 and TRBJ1-6; a possible D gene is TRBD1 (5 bases). The germline V gene encodes CDR1 SGDLS and CDR2 YYNGEE. The CDR3 is made up of 14 amino acids. V was pared by 0 bases and J by 5 bases, with 6 bases between. The CDR3 spells CASSVGGNNSPLHF. In DNA form, the CDR3 reads TGTGCCAGCAGCGTAGGGGGCAATAATTCACCCCTCCACTTT. The full variable domain, with the rest looked up from reference TRBV9 and TRBJ1-6, is DSGVTQTPKHLITATGQRVTLRCSPRSGDLSVYWYQQSLDQGLQFLIQYYNGEERAKGNILERFSAQQFPDLHSELNLSSLELGDSALYFCASSVGGNNSPLHFGNGTRLTVT.

There are many counts of this clonotype. As DNA, the CDR3 is TGCAGTCCAAAACAGGGTAACGAGCAGTACTTC. Residues: CSPKQGNEQYF. The rearrangement uses TRBV20-1 and TRBJ2-7, with D possibly being TRBD1 (6 bases). CDR3 length: 11 amino acids. Germline V gives CDR1 DFQATT, CDR2 SNEGSKA (reference sequence). Deletions cut 8 bases from V and 5 bases from J, with 13 bases between.

The V and J genes are TRBV4-2 and TRBJ2-7; possible D gene TRBD1, 6 bases. CDR3 size: 14 residues. From germline, CDR1 is LGHNA and CDR2 YNFKEQ. V was clipped by 1 base and J by 3 bases, with 10 bases between them. In DNA form, the CDR3 reads TGTGCCAGCAGCCAAGGTTCAGGGGACTACGAGCAGTACTTC. It codes for CASSQGSGDYEQYF.